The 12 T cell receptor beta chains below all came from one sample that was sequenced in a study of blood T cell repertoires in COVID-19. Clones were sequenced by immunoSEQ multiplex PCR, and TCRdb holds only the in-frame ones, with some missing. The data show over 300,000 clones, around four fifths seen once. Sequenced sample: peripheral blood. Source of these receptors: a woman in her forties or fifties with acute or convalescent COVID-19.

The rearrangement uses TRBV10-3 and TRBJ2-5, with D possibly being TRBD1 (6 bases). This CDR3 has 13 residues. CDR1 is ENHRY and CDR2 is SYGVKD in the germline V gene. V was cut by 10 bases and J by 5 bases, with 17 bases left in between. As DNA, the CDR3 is TGTGCCACCCGGGACAATCTCGGCGAGACCCAGTACTTC. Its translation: CATRDNLGETQYF.

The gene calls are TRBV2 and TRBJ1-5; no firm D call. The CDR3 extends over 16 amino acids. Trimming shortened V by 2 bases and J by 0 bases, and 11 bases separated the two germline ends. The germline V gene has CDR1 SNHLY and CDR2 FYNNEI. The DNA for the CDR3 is TGTGCCAGCAGTGAAAGGCCGGGTAATAGCAATCAGCCCCAGCATTTT. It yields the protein CASSERPGNSNQPQHF.

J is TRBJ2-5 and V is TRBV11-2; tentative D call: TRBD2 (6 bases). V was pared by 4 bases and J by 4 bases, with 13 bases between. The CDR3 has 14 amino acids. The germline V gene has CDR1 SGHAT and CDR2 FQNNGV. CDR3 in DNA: TGTGCCAGCAGCTCGACTAGTTCCCCAGAGACCCAGTACTTC. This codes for CASSSTSSPETQYF.

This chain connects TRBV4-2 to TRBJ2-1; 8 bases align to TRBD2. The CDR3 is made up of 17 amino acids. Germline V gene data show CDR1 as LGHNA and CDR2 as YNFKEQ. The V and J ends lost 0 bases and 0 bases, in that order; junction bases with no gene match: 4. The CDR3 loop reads CASSQDAAGGSYNEQFF. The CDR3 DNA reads TGTGCCAGCAGCCAAGATGCGGCGGGGGGCTCCTACAATGAGCAGTTCTTC.

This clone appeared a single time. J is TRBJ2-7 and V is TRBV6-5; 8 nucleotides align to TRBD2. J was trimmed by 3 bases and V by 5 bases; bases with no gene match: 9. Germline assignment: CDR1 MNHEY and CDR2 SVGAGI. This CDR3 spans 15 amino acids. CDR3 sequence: CASSTTSAGGYEQYF. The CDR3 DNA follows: TGTGCCAGCAGTACAACAAGCGCGGGGGGCTACGAGCAGTACTTC.

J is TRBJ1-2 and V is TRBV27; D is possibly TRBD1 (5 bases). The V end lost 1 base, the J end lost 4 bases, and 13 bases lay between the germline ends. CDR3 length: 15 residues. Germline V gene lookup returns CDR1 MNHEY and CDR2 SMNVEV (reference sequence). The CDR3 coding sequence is TGTGCCAGCAGTTTATTGGCCACGGGGGGCTATGGCTACACCTTC. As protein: CASSLLATGGYGYTF.

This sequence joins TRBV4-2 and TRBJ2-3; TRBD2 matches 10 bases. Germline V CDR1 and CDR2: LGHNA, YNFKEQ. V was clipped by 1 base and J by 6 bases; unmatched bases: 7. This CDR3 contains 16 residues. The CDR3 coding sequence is TGTGCCAGCAGCCAAGGGGATCTAGCGGGAGTGGATACGCAGTATTTT. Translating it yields CASSQGDLAGVDTQYF.

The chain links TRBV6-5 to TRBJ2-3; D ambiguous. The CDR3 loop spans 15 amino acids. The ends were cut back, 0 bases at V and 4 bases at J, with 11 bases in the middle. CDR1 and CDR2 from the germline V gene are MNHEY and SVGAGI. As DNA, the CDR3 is TGTGCCAGCAGTTACTCGTTCGTCAGGCCAGATACGCAGTATTTT. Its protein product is CASSYSFVRPDTQYF.

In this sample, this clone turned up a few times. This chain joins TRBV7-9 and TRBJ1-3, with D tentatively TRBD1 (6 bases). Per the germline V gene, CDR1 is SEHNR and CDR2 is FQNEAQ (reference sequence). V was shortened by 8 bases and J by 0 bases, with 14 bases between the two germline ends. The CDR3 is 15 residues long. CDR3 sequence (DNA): TGTGCCAGCTCCCAGAGGGGGAACTCTGGAAACACCATATATTTT. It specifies CASSQRGNSGNTIYF.

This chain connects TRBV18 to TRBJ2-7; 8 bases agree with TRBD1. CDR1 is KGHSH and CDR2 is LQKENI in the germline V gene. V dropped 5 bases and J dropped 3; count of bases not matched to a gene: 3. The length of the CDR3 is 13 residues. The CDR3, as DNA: TGTGCCAGCTCAAAGGGACAGGACTACGAGCAGTACGTC. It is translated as CASSKGQDYEQYV.

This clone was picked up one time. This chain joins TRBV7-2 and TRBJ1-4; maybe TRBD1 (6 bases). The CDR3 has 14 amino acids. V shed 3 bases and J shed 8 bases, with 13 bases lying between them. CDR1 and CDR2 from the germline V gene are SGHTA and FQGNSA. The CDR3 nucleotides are TGTGCCAGCAGCTTCCAGGGGTCGGGCGAAAAACTGTTTTTT. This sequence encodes CASSFQGSGEKLFF. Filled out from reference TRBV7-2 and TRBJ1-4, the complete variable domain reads GAGVSQSPSNKVTEKGKDVELRCDPISGHTALYWYRQSLGQGLEFLIYFQGNSAPDKSGLPSDRFSAERTGGSVSTLTIQRTQQEDSAVYLCASSFQGSGEKLFFGSGTQLSVL.

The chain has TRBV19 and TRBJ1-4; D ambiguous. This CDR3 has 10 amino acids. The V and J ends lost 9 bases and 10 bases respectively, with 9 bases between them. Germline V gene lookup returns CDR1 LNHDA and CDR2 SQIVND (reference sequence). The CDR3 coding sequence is TGTGCCAGCGGGGAGGGAAAACTGTTTTTT. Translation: CASGEGKLFF.